This TCR beta chain was documented in a study of Graves' ophthalmopathy and Graves' hyperthyroidism. From RNA, the CDR3 regions of TCR beta chains were amplified and sequenced. The first-round RT-PCR employed HTBI primers together with the Qiagen OneStep RT-PCR kit. A multiplex PCR was then performed as the second round. TCRdb fed the multiplex PCR reads into MiXCR, producing one record per CDR3 protein. The sample has 650,000 to 800,000 distinct CDR3 sequences; 35% to 45% are singletons. For donors with ophthalmopathy, the disease showed moderate-to-severe activity, reached CAS ≥3 and NOSPECS ≥4, and had lasted under 3 months. The PBMC fraction was derived from under 11 ml of fresh peripheral blood. This clonotype was counted only a few times. Germline loops: CDR1 MGHRA, CDR2 YSYEKL. The J segment lost 0 bases and the V segment lost 0 bases, leaving 2 bases of the junction unmatched. This CDR3 is 15 amino acids long.

This TCR derives from an adult man with Graves' ophthalmopathy. Sequenced input: peripheral blood. The chain carries TRBV4-1 and TRBJ2-7, with TRBD2 matching over 7 bases. The DNA of the CDR3 is TGCGCCAGCAGCCAAGAGGGGACTACCTCCTACGAGCAGTACTTC. The encoded protein is CASSQEGTTSYEQYF.